This T cell receptor (beta chain) was identified during a study of identical twins. At least ten counts were recorded for this clonotype. Antigen specificity is unknown. Whole-study findings and limits: Twins shared out-of-frame alpha sequences with excess low generation probability. Fewer insertions marked abundant cord blood beta clonotypes; young adult naive trended weakly, memory not at all. Findings came from cross-sectional statistics, without long-term follow-up of donors. Models came in too low on out-of-frame TCR alpha sharing in monozygotic twins.

The V gene lost 6 bases and the J gene lost 4 bases, with 14 bases spanning the gap. Germline V gene lookup returns CDR1 SQVTM and CDR2 ANQGSEA. The CDR3 runs 13 residues. TCRdb redid the calling of the 5' RACE reads with MiXCR, one entry per CDR3 protein. The top ten clones hold about 1% of a sample with fewer than 550,000 distinct CDR3 sequences, about 13% of them seen once. The data were also submitted as part of a second study, on yellow fever vaccine responses in identical twins.

This receptor was identified in a woman younger than 35 in good health. Sequencing was done on a sample of CD4+ T cells sorted from blood. This chain joins TRBV29-1 and TRBJ2-3; D perhaps matches TRBD1 (6 bases). The DNA of the CDR3 is TGCAGCGTCGACAGGTTGGTGGCAGATACGCAGTATTTT. It codes for CSVDRLVADTQYF.